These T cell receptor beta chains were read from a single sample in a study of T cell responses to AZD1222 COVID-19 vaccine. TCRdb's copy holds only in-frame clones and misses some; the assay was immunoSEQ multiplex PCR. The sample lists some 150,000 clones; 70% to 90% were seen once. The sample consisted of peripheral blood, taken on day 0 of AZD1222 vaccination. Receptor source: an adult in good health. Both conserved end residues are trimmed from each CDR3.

ASSQGTGYGYT TRBV12-3/TRBV12-4
ASSLDGGETQY TRBV11-3
SVEGHLVNTEAF TRBV29-1